This is a list of T cell receptor beta chains from one sample in a study of spatial heterogeneity in lung cancer. MiXCR was run by TCRdb on the 5' RACE reads, yielding one entry per CDR3 protein. The sample includes roughly 9,000 distinct CDR3 sequences, around 5% seen only once; the top ten take around 14%. The specimen comprised lung tumor tissue, sampled at surgery. All receptors derive from a female donor with early-stage non-small cell lung cancer. Each CDR3 is given with its conserved first and last residue. D genes are given only for firm matches. The size field is filled for only some rows; it gives once, few, many or a size class.

v_gene	j_gene	abundance	d_gene	CDR3nt	CDR3aa
TRBV7-2	TRBJ2-5	.	.	TGTGCCAGCAGCCGGACAGTACAAGAGACCCAGTACTTC	CASSRTVQETQYF
TRBV3-1	TRBJ1-1	medium-sized	.	TGTGCCAGCAGCCGCCAAATGAGCGGAGGGGCCGCTTTCTTT	CASSRQMSGGAAFF
TRBV10-2	TRBJ1-2	many	.	TGCGCCAGCAGACTCGGGGGAGGGGCGGACGGCTACACCTTC	CASRLGGGADGYTF
TRBV6-6	TRBJ2-1	many	TRBD2	TGTGCCAGCACCTCGGGACTAGCGGGAGAATTTAGCTCCTACAATGAGCAGTTCTTC	CASTSGLAGEFSSYNEQFF
TRBV5-1	TRBJ1-1	.	.	TGCGCCAGCAGCTTGGAAGGCACCATAAGCACTGAAGCTTTCTTT	CASSLEGTISTEAFF
TRBV12-3/TRBV12-4	TRBJ1-2	many	.	TGTGCCAGCAGTTTAAGTGCCCTCGCTCGGGGCTACACCTTC	CASSLSALARGYTF
TRBV4-1	TRBJ2-2	medium-sized	.	TGCGCCAGCAGCCAGGGGGGAGGAGGGACCGGGGAGCTGTTTTTT	CASSQGGGGTGELFF
TRBV6-6	TRBJ2-5	many	TRBD1	TGTGCCAGCAGTTACTCTCAGGGGGAGGAGACCCAGTACTTC	CASSYSQGEETQYF
TRBV12-3/TRBV12-4	TRBJ2-7	many	.	TGTGCCAGCACTCGTGGCGACGAGCAGTACTTC	CASTRGDEQYF
TRBV5-5	TRBJ1-5	many	.	TGTGCCAGCAGCCCATCCACCGAATTTAATCAGCCCCAGCATTTT	CASSPSTEFNQPQHF
TRBV3-1	TRBJ2-2	medium-sized	TRBD2	TGTGCCAGCAGCCCACTAGCGCCGACCGGGGAGCTGTTTTTT	CASSPLAPTGELFF
TRBV5-1	TRBJ2-2	many	.	TGCGCCAGCAGCTTGGTTGCCGGGGAGCTGTTTTTT	CASSLVAGELFF
TRBV15	TRBJ2-7	many	TRBD2	TGTGCCACCAGCAGAGATCGGGGGACTAGCGGGAAGGAGCAGTACTTC	CATSRDRGTSGKEQYF
TRBV5-1	TRBJ2-1	many	.	TGCGCCAGCAGCTTGGCTCCTGGGGGGCGTCAGAATGAGCAGTTCTTC	CASSLAPGGRQNEQFF
TRBV2	TRBJ2-5	many	TRBD2	TGTGCCAGCAGTGAATCCGCGGGAGCGTACCAAGAGACCCAGTACTTC	CASSESAGAYQETQYF
TRBV28	TRBJ1-2	medium-sized	.	TGTGCCAGCAGTTTATCGGTCTATGGCTACACCTTC	CASSLSVYGYTF
TRBV28	TRBJ2-7	few	.	TGTGCCAGCAGTTTTACAGCGGAACCCTACGAGCAGTACTTC	CASSFTAEPYEQYF
TRBV4-1	TRBJ2-5	few	TRBD1	TGCGCCAGCAGCCAGCCATCAGGGGGAAGGGCCCAGTACTTC	CASSQPSGGRAQYF
TRBV24-1	TRBJ2-3	medium-sized	.	TGTGCCACCAGCAGCGCAGGGCCCACAGATACGCAGTATTTT	CATSSAGPTDTQYF
TRBV27	TRBJ2-3	many	TRBD2	TGTGCCAGCAGTTTAGAAGCGGGAGGGCATACGCAGTATTTT	CASSLEAGGHTQYF
TRBV20-1	TRBJ2-7	many	.	TGCAGTGTTGGATCGCCCGAAACCTACGAGCAGTACTTC	CSVGSPETYEQYF
TRBV29-1	TRBJ2-7	many	TRBD2	TGCAGCCCGGTCTTTACGGGACTAGCGGGACTCCACGAGCAGTACTTC	CSPVFTGLAGLHEQYF
TRBV7-7	TRBJ2-5	many	.	TGTGCTAGCAGCTTACAGTTTCTAGAGACCCAGTACTTC	CASSLQFLETQYF
TRBV3-1	TRBJ1-5	many	.	TGTGCCAGCAGCCAAGACAGGAGCAATCAGCCCCAGCATTTT	CASSQDRSNQPQHF
TRBV12-3/TRBV12-4	TRBJ1-5	few	.	TGTGCCAGCAGTTTGGGTGTTGGGGCCCAGCATTTT	CASSLGVGAQHF
TRBV5-1	TRBJ2-2	many	.	TGCGCCAGCAGCTTGGCTAACACCGGGGAGCTGTTTTTT	CASSLANTGELFF
TRBV11-1	TRBJ2-1	many	.	TGTGCCAGCAGCTTAGACCCCCCAAATGAGCAGTTCTTC	CASSLDPPNEQFF
TRBV7-9	TRBJ2-1	medium-sized	TRBD2	TGTGCCAGCAGCTTGACTAGCGGGAGGGCCACAAATGAGCAGTTCTTC	CASSLTSGRATNEQFF
TRBV12-5	TRBJ2-1	.	.	TGTGCTACTTCGATTGGCCCTCTAGATGAGCAGTTCTTC	CATSIGPLDEQFF
TRBV28	TRBJ2-5	many	.	TGTGCCAGCAGAAGACAAGAGACCCAGTACTTC	CASRRQETQYF
TRBV4-2	TRBJ2-3	medium-sized	TRBD2	TGTGCCAGCAGCCAAGGGGCCGCAGCGGGAGAGGATACGCAGTATTTT	CASSQGAAAGEDTQYF
TRBV12-5	TRBJ1-1	many	TRBD1	TGTGCTAGTGGCCGCCACTACCAGGGGGCGGAAACTGAAGCTTTCTTT	CASGRHYQGAETEAFF
TRBV28	TRBJ2-1	.	TRBD2	TGTGCCAGCGGGTTATGGGGGAGGGTTAATGAGCAGTTCTTC	CASGLWGRVNEQFF
TRBV7-3	TRBJ2-6	many	TRBD1	TGTGCCAGCAGCTTAGGCAGGGGGATCTCTGGGGCCAACGTCCTGACTTTC	CASSLGRGISGANVLTF
TRBV7-8	TRBJ2-7	many	.	TGTGCCAGCAGCTTACCTCCAGGGGGGTATACCGAGCAGTACTTC	CASSLPPGGYTEQYF
TRBV2	TRBJ2-3	many	.	TGTGCCAGCGCGAGCGAGGCGGCTAGCACAGATACGCAGTATTTT	CASASEAASTDTQYF
TRBV7-9	TRBJ2-1	large	TRBD2	TGTGCCAGCAGCTCCCCGGGACTAGCGTACAATGAGCAGTTCTTC	CASSSPGLAYNEQFF